Listed here are 12 T cell receptor beta chains from one sample, sequenced in a study of blood T cell repertoires in COVID-19. Measured with immunoSEQ multiplex PCR; TCRdb has only the in-frame clones, and not every one. The table records hundreds of thousands of clones, roughly 80% of them present only once. The sequenced sample was peripheral blood. The source of these receptors is an elderly man with acute or convalescent COVID-19.

The chain joins TRBV9 to TRBJ2-3; TRBD2 matches 8 bases. Germline V lookup: CDR1 SGDLS, CDR2 YYNGEE. This CDR3 spans 17 amino acids. The trim removed 4 bases at V and 1 base at J, leaving 11 bases unmatched. This CDR3 reads CASSPTYSGGGTDTQYF. CDR3 DNA sequence: TGTGCCAGCAGCCCGACGTACTCGGGAGGGGGCACAGATACGCAGTATTTT.

The chain uses TRBV15 and TRBJ1-3, with D possibly matching TRBD1 (6 bases). Trimming left V 0 bases short and J 0 bases short, with 9 bases between. The CDR3 is 16 residues long. Germline V CDR1 and CDR2: LNHNV, YYDKDF (reference sequence). CDR3 nucleotide sequence: TGTGCCACCAGCAGAGAATGGGACACCTCTGGAAACACCATATATTTT. As protein: CATSREWDTSGNTIYF.

CDR3 loop: CASSRHRDKNIQYF. CDR3 in DNA: TGTGCCAGCAGCCGACACAGAGACAAAAACATTCAGTACTTC. The chain couples TRBV27 to TRBJ2-4, with D unresolved. V lost 6 bases, J lost 3 bases, and 12 bases lay in between. This CDR3 has 14 amino acids. Germline CDR1 reads MNHEY; CDR2 reads SMNVEV (reference sequence).

This clone has more than one count but fewer than ten. The same CDR3 also results from other DNA sequences found in this sample. The genes are TRBV7-3 and TRBJ1-1, with 8 bases fitting TRBD1. J lost 5 bases, V lost 2 bases, and 7 bases had no gene match. Looked up from germline, CDR1 is SGHTA and CDR2 is FQGTGA. There are 15 residues in the CDR3. This CDR3 reads CASSLQGAQVTEAFF. CDR3 DNA: TGTGCCAGCAGCTTACAGGGGGCGCAAGTAACTGAAGCTTTCTTT.

This chain uses TRBV10-3 with TRBJ2-5; 7 nucleotides align to TRBD1. The J segment lost 1 base and the V segment lost 5 bases, leaving 4 bases of the junction unmatched. CDR3 size: 14 residues. Per the germline V gene, CDR1 is ENHRY and CDR2 is SYGVKD. This chain's CDR3 is CAISRQGAQETQYF. The CDR3, as DNA: TGTGCCATCAGTCGACAGGGAGCCCAAGAGACCCAGTACTTC.

The CDR3 DNA is TGCGCCAGCAGCTCCCCGACAGGAATCAACTATGGCTACACCTTC. The encoded protein is CASSSPTGINYGYTF. The chain couples TRBV5-1 to TRBJ1-2; maybe TRBD1 (6 bases). The CDR3 is made up of 15 amino acids. V shed 3 bases and J shed 2 bases, with 14 bases lying between them. Germline CDR1 is SGHRS and CDR2 is YFSETQ.

The V and J genes are TRBV7-2 and TRBJ2-7; 9 bases are a match to TRBD2. Trimming cost V 0 bases and J 6 bases; bases outside gene matches: 9. The CDR3 length is 16 residues. From germline, CDR1 is SGHTA and CDR2 FQGNSA. CDR3 sequence (DNA): TGTGCCAGCAGCTTAGCGGGCGGGAGGGCCTCCAGCGAGCAGTACTTC. Translation: CASSLAGGRASSEQYF.

The chain has TRBV4-1 and TRBJ2-1; 14 bases align to TRBD2. The CDR3 runs to 16 residues. After removal of 5 bases from V and 4 bases from J, the junction contained 4 bases not matched to a gene. Germline V gene data show CDR1 as MGHRA and CDR2 as YSYEKL. The CDR3 DNA follows: TGCGCCAGCAGCGGGACTAGCGGGAGTTTTTACAATGAGCAGTTCTTC. Translation gives CASSGTSGSFYNEQFF.

The CDR3 loop is CASSDRDRGSRETQYF. The CDR3, as DNA: TGTGCCAGCAGCGACCGGGACAGGGGAAGTCGGGAGACCCAGTACTTC. The gene calls are TRBV7-9 and TRBJ2-5, with 10 nucleotides matching TRBD1. This CDR3 spans 16 amino acids. The V segment lost 5 bases and the J segment 5 bases; nucleotides outside the gene matches: 11. The germline V gene encodes CDR1 SEHNR and CDR2 FQNEAQ (reference sequence).

The count of this clone is one. The chain recombines TRBV7-2 with TRBJ1-6; 8 bases agree with TRBD1. Germline V gene sequence: CDR1 SGHTA, CDR2 FQGNSA. The CDR3 runs 16 residues. V shed 2 bases and J 4 bases; nucleotides not matched to a gene: 4. The CDR3, as DNA: TGTGCCAGCAGCTTACAGGGGGCCCTTTATAATTCACCCCTCCACTTT. It codes for CASSLQGALYNSPLHF.

The rearrangement uses TRBV12-3 or TRBV12-4 and TRBJ2-5, with unresolved D. Trimming cost V 4 bases and J 2 bases, with 8 bases left between them. This CDR3 comprises 13 residues. The CDR3 nucleotides read TGTGCCAGCAGTTCCGTACGGCAAGAGACCCAGTACTTC. Encoded protein: CASSSVRQETQYF.

The chain has TRBV7-8 and TRBJ1-1; possible D gene TRBD1, 6 bases. The germline V and J ends were trimmed by 5 bases and 0 bases, with 16 bases remaining between them. CDR3 size: 16 residues. Germline CDR1 reads SGHVS; CDR2 reads FQNEAQ. The CDR3 loop is CASSISGTIMNTEAFF. As DNA, the CDR3 is TGTGCCAGCAGCATATCCGGGACAATCATGAACACTGAAGCTTTCTTT.